This T cell receptor beta chain was captured in a study of cytomegalovirus exposure and HLA in healthy donors. As for the study in general: From some 180 million T cells, an earlier analysis saw roughly 110 million unique TCR beta sequences. Study outcomes and limitations: V- and J-gene trimming of TCR beta was linked (in a later analysis) to a missense DCLRE1C variant. In a later analysis, across HLA loci, associated TCR counts were highest for DRB1, lowest for HLA-C.

The PCR used 60 Vbeta and 13 Jbeta primers. TCRdb's table, derived via immunoSEQ multiplex PCR, lists solely in-frame clones and lacks some. There are 69,000 or so clones in the sample; roughly 71% occur only once, and 11% lies in the top ten. Germline V gene sequence: CDR1 PRHDT, CDR2 FYEKMQ (reference sequence). This CDR3 comprises 16 residues. V lost 3 bases to trimming and J lost 7 bases; unmatched junction nucleotides: 9. Remarks on this clone: Its antigen is undetermined.

The chain has TRBV13 and TRBJ2-1, with 10 bases identical to TRBD1. Material for sequencing was PBMCs. The receptor's source is a woman aged 60-70 years in good health and CMV-seropositive. The CDR3 reads CASSFSLGDRGNEQFF. The CDR3 bases are TGTGCCAGCAGCTTTAGTCTCGGGGACAGGGGAAATGAGCAGTTCTTC.